This T cell receptor (beta chain) is from a study of shared clonotypes between healthy human individuals. Study observations and caveats: Relative to memory subsets, naive subsets generally showed larger estimated richness.

The length of the CDR3 is 15 residues. Germline CDR1 is MGHDK and CDR2 is SYGVNS. The V end was cut by 5 bases, the J end by 7 bases, with 18 bases between. In this sample, this clone turned up once. Its cognate antigen is unknown. In the original analysis: In the immunoSEQ data, sequences were junction-only and lacked quality scores, so filtering differed. Assay: immunoSEQ multiplex PCR; the TCRdb copy retains only in-frame clones and omits some. V and J calls and clone size are those listed in that table; D and trimming were worked out from the DNA. The sample gives more than 1 million clones, approximately 78% of which show up once; 0.52% is in the top ten. Caucasian adults living in Nashville, Tennessee, provided all samples.

The chain recombines TRBV25-1 with TRBJ2-1; D gene unclear. The TCR originated in a man younger than 30 in good health. Some clones in this sample may be carry-over from other donors' samples. Sequencing used memory CD4+ T cells from PBMCs. The subset denotes: CD45RA-negative fraction. CDR3 nucleotides: TGTGCCAGCAGTTTCAGGTCCACGGTGTCGAATGAGCAGTTCTTC. Protein product: CASSFRSTVSNEQFF.